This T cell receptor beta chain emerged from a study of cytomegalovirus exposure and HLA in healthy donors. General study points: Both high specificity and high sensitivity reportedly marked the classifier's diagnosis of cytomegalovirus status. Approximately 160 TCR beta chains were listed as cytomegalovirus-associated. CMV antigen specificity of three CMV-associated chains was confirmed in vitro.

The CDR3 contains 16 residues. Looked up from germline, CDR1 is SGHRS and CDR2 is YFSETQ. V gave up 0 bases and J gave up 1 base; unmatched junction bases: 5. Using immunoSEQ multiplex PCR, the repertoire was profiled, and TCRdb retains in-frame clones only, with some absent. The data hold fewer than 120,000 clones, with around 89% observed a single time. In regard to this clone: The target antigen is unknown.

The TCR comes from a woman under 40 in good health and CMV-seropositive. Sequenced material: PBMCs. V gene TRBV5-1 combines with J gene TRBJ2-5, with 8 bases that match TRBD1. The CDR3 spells CASSLGHRGSQETQYF. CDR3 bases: TGCGCCAGCAGCTTGGGCCACAGGGGGTCCCAAGAGACCCAGTACTTC.